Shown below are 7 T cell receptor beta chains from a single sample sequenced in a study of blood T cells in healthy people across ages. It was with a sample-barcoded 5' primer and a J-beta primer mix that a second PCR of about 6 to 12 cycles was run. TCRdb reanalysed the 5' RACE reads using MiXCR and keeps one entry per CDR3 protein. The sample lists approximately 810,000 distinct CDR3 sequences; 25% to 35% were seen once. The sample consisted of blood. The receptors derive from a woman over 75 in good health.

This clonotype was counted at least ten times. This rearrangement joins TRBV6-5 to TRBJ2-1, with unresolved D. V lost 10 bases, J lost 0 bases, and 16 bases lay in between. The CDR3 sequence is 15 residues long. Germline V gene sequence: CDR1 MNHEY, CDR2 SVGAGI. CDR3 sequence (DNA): TGTGCCACCACCCCTGAGCCGAGCTCCTACAATGAGCAGTTCTTC. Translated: CATTPEPSSYNEQFF.

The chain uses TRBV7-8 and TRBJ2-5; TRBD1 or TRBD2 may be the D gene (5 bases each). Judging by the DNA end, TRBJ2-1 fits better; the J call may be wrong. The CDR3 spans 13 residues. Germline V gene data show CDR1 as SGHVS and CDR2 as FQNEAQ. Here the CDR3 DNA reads TGTGCCAGCAGCTCACTCGTGGGGGAGACCCAGTTCTTC. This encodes CASSSLVGETQFF.

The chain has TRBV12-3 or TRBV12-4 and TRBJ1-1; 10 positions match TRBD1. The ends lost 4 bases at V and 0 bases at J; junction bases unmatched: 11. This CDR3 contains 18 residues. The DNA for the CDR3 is TGTGCCAGCAGTTCCCACCTTGGGACAGGGGCTATGAACACTGAAGCTTTCTTT. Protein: CASSSHLGTGAMNTEAFF.

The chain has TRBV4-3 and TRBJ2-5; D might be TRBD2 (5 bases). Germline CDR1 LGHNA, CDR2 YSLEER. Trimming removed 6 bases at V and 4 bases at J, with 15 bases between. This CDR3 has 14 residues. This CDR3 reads CASSPSTGRETQYF. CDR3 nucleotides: TGCGCCAGCAGTCCCTCTACGGGGAGAGAGACCCAGTACTTC.

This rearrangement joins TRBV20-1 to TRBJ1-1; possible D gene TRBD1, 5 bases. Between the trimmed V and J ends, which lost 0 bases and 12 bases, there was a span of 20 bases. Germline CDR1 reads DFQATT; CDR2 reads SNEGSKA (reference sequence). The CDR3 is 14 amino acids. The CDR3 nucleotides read TGCAGTGCTAGAGATCTGGGGCAGGGTCTTGGAACTTTCTTT. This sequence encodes CSARDLGQGLGTFF.

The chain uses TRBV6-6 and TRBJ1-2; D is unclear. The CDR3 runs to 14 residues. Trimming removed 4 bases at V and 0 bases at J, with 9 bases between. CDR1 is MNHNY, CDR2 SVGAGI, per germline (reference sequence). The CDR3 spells CASSLQVPNYGYTF. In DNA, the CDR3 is TGTGCCAGCAGTTTGCAGGTGCCTAACTATGGCTACACCTTC.

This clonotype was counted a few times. CDR3 sequence: CASNGGTQYF. The CDR3 DNA sequence: TGTGCCAGCAATGGCGGGACCCAGTACTTC. This chain joins TRBV2 and TRBJ2-5; D is unclear. The V and J ends lost 7 bases and 7 bases respectively, with 7 bases between them. This CDR3 spans 10 amino acids. Germline assignment: CDR1 SNHLY and CDR2 FYNNEI. The full variable domain, in which reference TRBV2 and TRBJ2-5 provide the parts outside the CDR3, is EPEVTQTPSHQVTQMGQEVILRCVPISNHLYFYWYRQILGQKVEFLVSFYNNEISEKSEIFDDQFSVERPDGSNFTLKIRSTKLEDSAMYFCASNGGTQYFGPGTRLLVL.